One T cell receptor beta chain is described in this entry. Its matching antigen is unknown. The data were taken from a study of blood T cells in healthy people across ages. Study results and caveats: More naive CD4+ cells and higher diversity marked long-lived donors relative to aged donors. PBMC samples, being unsorted, prevented any conclusive comparison of naive and antigen-experienced cells.

A second PCR, run for about 7 to 11 cycles, used a sample-barcoded 5' primer plus a J-beta primer mix. TCRdb passed the 5' RACE reads through MiXCR, listing each CDR3 protein once. The sample has 1.8 million or so distinct CDR3 sequences, 35% to 50% seen once. The CDR3 contains 12 residues. In germline, CDR1 is MNHNY, CDR2 SVGAGI (reference sequence). This TCR was sampled from a human donor in good health. Material: blood. This chain uses TRBV6-6 with TRBJ2-4, with D possibly matching TRBD2 (5 bases). Gene TRBJ2-7 matches the end of the DNA better, so the J call may be wrong. This CDR3 is CASTSGGHEQYF. The CDR3 nucleotides read TGTGCCAGCACCTCCGGAGGCCACGAGCAGTACTTC.